These T cell receptor beta chains were read from a single sample in a study of cytomegalovirus exposure and HLA in healthy donors. TCRdb keeps only in-frame clones here, not all; method: immunoSEQ multiplex PCR. There are some 66,000 clones in the sample; just under 80% occur only once, and about 9.6% lies in the top ten. Sequencing was carried out using PBMCs. These receptors all stem from a man in his forties in good health and CMV-seronegative. Both conserved end residues are part of each CDR3. A D gene is named only where the DNA matches it firmly. Size is stated for part of the rows, as once, few or many counts, or as a class when the clone is expanded.

clone_size: -; d_call: -; j_call: TRBJ2-4; v_call: TRBV4-2; cdr3_nt: TGTGCCAGCAGCCAAGAAGGAGGGCTAGCCAAAAACATTCAGTACTTC; cdr3_aa: CASSQEGGLAKNIQYF
clone_size: -; d_call: TRBD1; j_call: TRBJ1-2; v_call: TRBV19; cdr3_nt: TGTGCCAGTAGTCCAGGGGGGACCAACTATGGCTACACCTTC; cdr3_aa: CASSPGGTNYGYTF
clone_size: -; d_call: TRBD1; j_call: TRBJ1-2; v_call: TRBV4-1; cdr3_nt: TGCGCCAGCAGCCAAGATTCAGGGACAGCCTCGGGTGGCTACACCTTC; cdr3_aa: CASSQDSGTASGGYTF
clone_size: -; d_call: -; j_call: TRBJ2-3; v_call: TRBV7-9; cdr3_nt: TGTGCCAGCAGCTTCCAGGGCGCAGATACGCAGTATTTT; cdr3_aa: CASSFQGADTQYF
clone_size: once; d_call: TRBD2; j_call: TRBJ2-7; v_call: TRBV15; cdr3_nt: TGTGCCACCAGCAGAAGACTAGCGGGAGAGTTGTACTTC; cdr3_aa: CATSRRLAGELYF
clone_size: -; d_call: -; j_call: TRBJ1-4; v_call: TRBV28; cdr3_nt: TGTGCCAGCAGTTCACCAGGAAAGAATGAAAAACTGTTTTTT; cdr3_aa: CASSSPGKNEKLFF
clone_size: -; d_call: -; j_call: TRBJ1-5; v_call: TRBV19; cdr3_nt: TGTGCCAGTAGTACAGGGGAAATAAGGCCCCAGCATTTT; cdr3_aa: CASSTGEIRPQHF
clone_size: few; d_call: TRBD1; j_call: TRBJ1-4; v_call: TRBV19; cdr3_nt: TGTGCCAGGACCCCTGGGGACAGGGGATACTTTAAGGGAGAAAAACTGTTTTTT; cdr3_aa: CARTPGDRGYFKGEKLFF
clone_size: -; d_call: TRBD2; j_call: TRBJ2-1; v_call: TRBV27; cdr3_nt: TGTGCCAGCAGTCCCGGGACTAGCGGCTACAATGAGCAGTTCTTC; cdr3_aa: CASSPGTSGYNEQFF
clone_size: -; d_call: TRBD1; j_call: TRBJ1-6; v_call: TRBV6-1; cdr3_nt: TGTGCCAGCAGGCAGGGGGCGAGGAATTCACCCCTCCACTTT; cdr3_aa: CASRQGARNSPLHF
clone_size: once; d_call: -; j_call: TRBJ1-5; v_call: TRBV27; cdr3_nt: TGTGCCAGCAGTTTTGGCCCCCCCTCAGGAAATCAGCCCCAGCATTTT; cdr3_aa: CASSFGPPSGNQPQHF
clone_size: -; d_call: -; j_call: TRBJ1-2; v_call: TRBV27; cdr3_nt: TGTGCCAGCAGTTTAGGTCTAGGACAGCTGTATGGCTACACCTTC; cdr3_aa: CASSLGLGQLYGYTF
clone_size: -; d_call: TRBD1; j_call: TRBJ2-2; v_call: TRBV7-6; cdr3_nt: TGTGCCAGCAGCTTAAAGGGACAGGGTAATGGAGGGGAGCTGTTTTTT; cdr3_aa: CASSLKGQGNGGELFF
clone_size: -; d_call: -; j_call: TRBJ1-6; v_call: TRBV6-6; cdr3_nt: TGTGCCAGCAGTTACAAGGCGGGGTGGGATTCACCCCTCCACTTT; cdr3_aa: CASSYKAGWDSPLHF
clone_size: -; d_call: -; j_call: TRBJ1-6; v_call: TRBV7-3; cdr3_nt: TGTGCCAGCAGCCTCTATGATTCACCCCTCCACTTT; cdr3_aa: CASSLYDSPLHF
clone_size: -; d_call: -; j_call: TRBJ2-7; v_call: TRBV5-8; cdr3_nt: TGTGCCAGCAGCTTGTTCTTCGGGGACAACATCCCCTACGAGCAGTACTTC; cdr3_aa: CASSLFFGDNIPYEQYF
clone_size: once; d_call: TRBD1; j_call: TRBJ1-1; v_call: TRBV7-9; cdr3_nt: TGTTCCAGCAGTACCGGGACAGCGAACACTGAAGCTTTCTTT; cdr3_aa: CSSSTGTANTEAFF
clone_size: few; d_call: -; j_call: TRBJ1-2; v_call: TRBV2; cdr3_nt: TGTGCCAGCAGTGAAGCTTCGCAGGCCCACTATGGCTACACCTTC; cdr3_aa: CASSEASQAHYGYTF
clone_size: -; d_call: TRBD1; j_call: TRBJ2-4; v_call: TRBV19; cdr3_nt: TGTGCCAGTAGGGACAGGGGGCATGGGGACATTCAGTACTTC; cdr3_aa: CASRDRGHGDIQYF
clone_size: -; d_call: TRBD2; j_call: TRBJ2-3; v_call: TRBV7-9; cdr3_nt: TGTGCCAGCAGCTTAGTACTAGCGGACACAGATACGCAGTATTTT; cdr3_aa: CASSLVLADTDTQYF
clone_size: -; d_call: -; j_call: TRBJ1-2; v_call: TRBV2; cdr3_nt: TGTGCCAGCAGTGTTCTCGACTATGGCTACACCTTC; cdr3_aa: CASSVLDYGYTF
clone_size: -; d_call: -; j_call: TRBJ1-1; v_call: TRBV6-6; cdr3_nt: TGTGCCAGCAGTTACCTCAACACTGAAGCTTTCTTT; cdr3_aa: CASSYLNTEAFF
clone_size: -; d_call: TRBD1; j_call: TRBJ2-7; v_call: TRBV6-5; cdr3_nt: TGTGCCAGCAGCTCAGCAGGGGGCCACGAGCAGTACTTC; cdr3_aa: CASSSAGGHEQYF
clone_size: once; d_call: -; j_call: TRBJ1-5; v_call: TRBV2; cdr3_nt: TGTGCCAGCAGTCACAGGGAATTTAGCAATCAGCCCCAGCATTTT; cdr3_aa: CASSHREFSNQPQHF
clone_size: -; d_call: -; j_call: TRBJ1-6; v_call: TRBV9; cdr3_nt: TGTGCCAGCAGCGTAGGAGGAGGAAGCTCCTATAATTCACCCCTCCACTTT; cdr3_aa: CASSVGGGSSYNSPLHF
clone_size: -; d_call: -; j_call: TRBJ2-2; v_call: TRBV5-1; cdr3_nt: TGCGCCAGCAGCTCACCAAAAACAGGGAGAGGGAATAATCGGACGAACACCGGGGAGCTGTTTTTT; cdr3_aa: CASSSPKTGRGNNRTNTGELFF
clone_size: -; d_call: TRBD1; j_call: TRBJ2-7; v_call: TRBV5-4; cdr3_nt: TGTGCCAGCAGCTTGGGGACAGGACCCATCCCCTACGAGCAGTACTTC; cdr3_aa: CASSLGTGPIPYEQYF
clone_size: -; d_call: TRBD1; j_call: TRBJ2-7; v_call: TRBV5-1; cdr3_nt: TGCGCCAGCAGCTTGGGGGACAGGGACGAGCAGTACTTC; cdr3_aa: CASSLGDRDEQYF
clone_size: -; d_call: -; j_call: TRBJ2-2; v_call: TRBV7-3; cdr3_nt: TGTGCCAGCAGCTTAATGGCGGTTAACACCGGGGAGCTGTTTTTT; cdr3_aa: CASSLMAVNTGELFF
clone_size: -; d_call: -; j_call: TRBJ2-7; v_call: TRBV5-1; cdr3_nt: TGCGCCAGCACCAAAACGGGGCAGGGGACCTACGAGCAGTACTTC; cdr3_aa: CASTKTGQGTYEQYF
clone_size: -; d_call: TRBD2; j_call: TRBJ2-1; v_call: TRBV6-5; cdr3_nt: TGTGCCAGCAACCCCCTTCTAGCGGGAGGGGATGAGCAGTTCTTC; cdr3_aa: CASNPLLAGGDEQFF
clone_size: few; d_call: -; j_call: TRBJ1-1; v_call: TRBV7-3; cdr3_nt: TGTGCCAGCAGCTTAATGGCAAACACTGAAGCTTTCTTT; cdr3_aa: CASSLMANTEAFF
clone_size: -; d_call: TRBD2; j_call: TRBJ2-1; v_call: TRBV7-9; cdr3_nt: TGTTCCAGCAGTGTCCGTGGGACTAGCGGGTCCAATGAGCAGTTCTTC; cdr3_aa: CSSSVRGTSGSNEQFF
clone_size: once; d_call: TRBD2; j_call: TRBJ2-3; v_call: TRBV7-2; cdr3_nt: TGTGCCAGCAGCATGACTAGCGGGGGCTTGGCAGATACGCAGTATTTT; cdr3_aa: CASSMTSGGLADTQYF
clone_size: once; d_call: -; j_call: TRBJ2-5; v_call: TRBV5-6; cdr3_nt: TGTGCCAGCAGCCAAACAGGGAAGCGCGACCAAGAGACCCAGTACTTC; cdr3_aa: CASSQTGKRDQETQYF
clone_size: -; d_call: TRBD2; j_call: TRBJ2-3; v_call: TRBV28; cdr3_nt: TGTGCCAGCAGTTTAATCTGGGTGAGGACTAGCAGAAACACAGATACGCAGTATTTT; cdr3_aa: CASSLIWVRTSRNTDTQYF
clone_size: few; d_call: TRBD1; j_call: TRBJ2-1; v_call: TRBV19; cdr3_nt: TGTGCCAGCGGACAGGCCTACAATGAGCAGTTCTTC; cdr3_aa: CASGQAYNEQFF
clone_size: -; d_call: -; j_call: TRBJ2-7; v_call: TRBV6-1; cdr3_nt: TGTGCCAGCAGTGAAGGTTGGTCCTACGAGCAGTACTTC; cdr3_aa: CASSEGWSYEQYF
clone_size: -; d_call: -; j_call: TRBJ2-1; v_call: TRBV2; cdr3_nt: TGTGCCAGCAGAGTAGGTGCAGGGGTATTCAATGAGCAGTTCTTC; cdr3_aa: CASRVGAGVFNEQFF
clone_size: -; d_call: -; j_call: TRBJ2-7; v_call: TRBV5-1; cdr3_nt: TGCGCCAGCAGCTCTATGACAGGAGTCTCCTACGAGCAGTACTTC; cdr3_aa: CASSSMTGVSYEQYF
clone_size: -; d_call: -; j_call: TRBJ1-6; v_call: TRBV5-1; cdr3_nt: TGCGCCAGCAGCTTGGTGGCCCTCAATTCACCCCTCCACTTT; cdr3_aa: CASSLVALNSPLHF
clone_size: few; d_call: TRBD1; j_call: TRBJ1-1; v_call: TRBV7-8; cdr3_nt: TGTGCCAGCAGCTTGGACAGGCGGAGGGGTACTGAAGCTTTCTTT; cdr3_aa: CASSLDRRRGTEAFF
clone_size: -; d_call: TRBD1; j_call: TRBJ1-1; v_call: TRBV5-1; cdr3_nt: TGCGCCAGCAGGGGACAGTCGTCGAACACTGAAGCTTTCTTT; cdr3_aa: CASRGQSSNTEAFF